This T cell receptor (beta chain) was identified during a study of cytotoxic CD8 clonotypes in ibrutinib-treated CLL. V was cut by 5 bases and J by 5 bases, with 17 bases left in between. The CDR3 runs to 15 residues. Per germline, CDR1 SGHVS and CDR2 FNYEAQ. Overall study results and limits: Clonality climbed at ibrutinib response, then dropped toward baseline at progression. Clonality was higher at baseline than in age-matched healthy donors and tracked circulating CD8+ T-cell counts.

The assay was immunoSEQ multiplex PCR, and TCRdb's table has in-frame clones only and misses some. The table lists roughly 200,000 clones, 60% to 80% of them singletons. About this clone: Its antigen is unidentified.

This rearrangement joins TRBV7-6 to TRBJ2-3, with D unresolved. This sequence was found in a human donor with chronic lymphocytic leukemia. Sample: PBMCs, taken after 12 months of ibrutinib treatment. In DNA, the CDR3 is TGTGCCAGCAGCCCGGACCCCACAACGGGAGATACGCAGTATTTT. This translates into CASSPDPTTGDTQYF.